The 16 T cell receptor beta chains reported below all come from one sample, sequenced in a study of human T cells and chemical hapten exposure. TCRdb redid the calling of the RACE reads with MiXCR, one entry per CDR3 protein. Of around 250,000 distinct CDR3 sequences in the sample, more than 6.5% are singletons; the top ten hold over 2%. The time point denotes: pre-sensitization, week 0. The treatment is: therapeutic diphenylcyclopropenone sensitization with weekly scalp DPC. Sequences were derived from whole blood, sampled in connection with sensitization to the hapten diphenylcyclopropenone (DPC). These TCRs come from a woman in her thirties or forties with alopecia areata. Some clones in this sample may be carry-over from other donors' samples.

This chain joins TRBV5-1 and TRBJ2-7; D perhaps matches TRBD2 (6 bases). CDR1 SGHRS and CDR2 YFSETQ come from the germline V gene. This CDR3 contains 15 residues. V was cut by 1 base and J by 2 bases, with 13 bases left in between. CDR3 residues: CASSLSGAGTYEQYF. Written as DNA, the CDR3 is TGCGCCAGCAGCTTGTCCGGGGCGGGGACCTACGAGCAGTACTTC. The entire variable domain, with the rest obtained from reference TRBV5-1 and TRBJ2-7, is as follows: KAGVTQTPRYLIKTRGQQVTLSCSPISGHRSVSWYQQTPGQGLQFLFEYFSETQRNKGNFPGRFSGRQFSNSRSEMNVSTLELGDSALYLCASSLSGAGTYEQYFGPGTRLTVT.

The rearrangement uses TRBV6-2 or TRBV6-3 and TRBJ1-1; D is unclear. Trimming pared 6 bases from V and 0 bases from J, leaving 11 bases between. This CDR3 spans 14 amino acids. Germline values: CDR1 MNHEY, CDR2 SVGEGT. CDR3 DNA sequence: TGTGCCAGCAGAATAGCCAGTCTGAACACTGAAGCTTTCTTT. This gives the protein CASRIASLNTEAFF.

At least ten counts were recorded for this clonotype. The chain is built from TRBV28 and TRBJ2-7, with D uncertain. This CDR3 spans 10 amino acids. In germline, CDR1 is MDHEN, CDR2 SYDVKM. The V end was cut by 6 bases, the J end by 3 bases, with 3 bases between. The DNA of the CDR3 is TGTGCCAGCAGCCTCTACGAGCAGTACTTC. Translation: CASSLYEQYF.

This clonotype has a handful of counts. The genes are TRBV27 and TRBJ1-4; no clear D. The CDR3 has 14 amino acids. V lost 6 bases, J lost 10 bases, and 18 bases lay in between. Germline V lookup: CDR1 MNHEY, CDR2 SMNVEV (reference sequence). The CDR3 here is CASSPRFSLRKLFF. As DNA, the CDR3 is TGTGCCAGCAGCCCACGGTTCTCTCTTCGAAAACTGTTTTTT.

This clonotype was found a few times. The rearrangement links TRBV12-3 or TRBV12-4 to TRBJ2-3; D uncertain. The CDR3 runs to 16 residues. Trimming took off 5 bases at V and 1 base at J, with 16 bases between the two ends. CDR3 region: CASSPLGYDRTDTQYF. CDR3 nucleotides: TGTGCCAGCAGTCCACTCGGCTACGATCGCACAGATACGCAGTATTTT.

This clonotype showed up many times. The chain couples TRBV29-1 to TRBJ2-1, with 7 bases identical to TRBD1. V lost 4 bases and J lost 7; bases outside the gene matches: 1. The CDR3 sequence is 11 residues long. CDR1 and CDR2 from the germline V gene are SQVTM and ANQGSEA. For the CDR3, the DNA is TGCAGCGTTGCACAGGGGAATGAGCAGTTCTTC. Translated: CSVAQGNEQFF.

This sequence joins TRBV11-2 and TRBJ2-7, with a tentative D call TRBD1 (5 bases). This CDR3 is 16 amino acids long. Germline V gene sequence: CDR1 SGHAT, CDR2 FQNNGV. The V and J ends lost 5 bases and 4 bases respectively, with 21 bases between them. The CDR3 DNA is TGTGCCAGCAGCCCCCCAGGGCTACTTTTGCTTTACGAGCAGTACTTC. Its protein is CASSPPGLLLLYEQYF. The full variable domain, rest sourced from reference TRBV11-2 and TRBJ2-7, is EAGVAQSPRYKIIEKRQSVAFWCNPISGHATLYWYQQILGQGPKLLIQFQNNGVVDDSQLPKDRFSAERLKGVDSTLKIQPAKLEDSAVYLCASSPPGLLLLYEQYFGPGTRLTVT.

V gene TRBV20-1 combines with J gene TRBJ2-7; D gene ambiguous. Trimming removed 3 bases from V and 0 bases from J, with 12 bases in between. The germline V gene has CDR1 DFQATT and CDR2 SNEGSKA (reference sequence). The CDR3 runs to 14 residues. The CDR3 loop reads CSARARGSSYEQYF. The CDR3 DNA reads as TGCAGTGCTAGGGCCAGAGGCAGCTCCTACGAGCAGTACTTC.

This clonotype was detected ten times or more. The chain joins TRBV7-9 to TRBJ1-3; D gene uncertain. V was pared by 8 bases and J by 0 bases, with 11 bases between. This CDR3 is 14 amino acids long. Germline CDR1 is SEHNR and CDR2 is FQNEAQ (reference sequence). In DNA form, the CDR3 reads TGTGCCAGCGGACGGAAAGACTCTGGAAACACCATATATTTT. This sequence encodes CASGRKDSGNTIYF.

This clonotype was seen ten or more times. The genes are TRBV28 and TRBJ2-3; TRBD2 is a possible D gene (6 bases). CDR1 is MDHEN and CDR2 is SYDVKM in the germline V gene. The CDR3 extends over 17 amino acids. Trimming left V 3 bases short and J 2 bases short, with 18 bases between. The CDR3 DNA reads as TGTGCCAGCAGTTTTGGCGGGGCAACCTATACCACAGATACGCAGTATTTT. This encodes CASSFGGATYTTDTQYF. Complete variable domain (other parts from reference TRBV28 and TRBJ2-3): DVKVTQSSRYLVKRTGEKVFLECVQDMDHENMFWYRQDPGLGLRLIYFSYDVKMKEKGDIPEGYSVSREKKERFSLILESASTNQTSMYLCASSFGGATYTTDTQYFGPGTRLTVL.

In this sample, this clonotype turned up many times. This chain joins TRBV10-3 and TRBJ1-2; 7 bases line up with TRBD1. This CDR3 is built from 14 residues. V lost 11 bases and J lost 4; bases outside the gene matches: 13. Germline V gene sequence: CDR1 ENHRY, CDR2 SYGVKD. The CDR3 sequence: CAATSEGQIYGYTF. The CDR3 DNA reads as TGTGCCGCAACCTCCGAGGGACAGATCTATGGCTACACCTTC.

Only a few counts were recorded for this clonotype. The chain carries TRBV10-2 and TRBJ1-1, with D hard to call. V dropped 5 bases and J dropped 0 bases, with 4 bases sitting between them. Germline V gene data show CDR1 as WSHSY and CDR2 as SAAADI. CDR3 size: 12 residues. DNA for the CDR3: TGCGCCAGCAGTAGGTTGAACACTGAAGCTTTCTTT. Translating gives CASSRLNTEAFF.

The sample holds a few counts of this clonotype. This chain joins TRBV27 and TRBJ2-7, with D possibly TRBD2 on 6 matching bases. The CDR3 consists of 14 residues. Trimming shortened V by 1 base and J by 2 bases, and 9 bases separated the two germline ends. The germline gives CDR1 MNHEY, CDR2 SMNVEV (reference sequence). The CDR3 loop reads CASSLFPGAYEQYF. CDR3 DNA: TGTGCCAGCAGTTTATTCCCGGGGGCCTACGAGCAGTACTTC.

This clonotype has just a few counts. This chain joins TRBV15 and TRBJ2-7; 8 bases fit TRBD2. Unmatched junction bases numbered 8, after V lost 0 bases and J lost 4 bases. CDR1 is LNHNV, CDR2 YYDKDF, per germline (reference sequence). This CDR3 comprises 16 residues. The CDR3 protein is CATSRDKSGSTYEQYF. DNA for the CDR3: TGTGCCACCAGCAGAGATAAAAGCGGGAGTACGTACGAGCAGTACTTC.

The sample holds many counts of this clonotype. The chain has TRBV5-1 and TRBJ2-5; D might be TRBD1 (5 bases). Between the trimmed V and J ends, which lost 0 bases and 5 bases, there was a span of 8 bases. This CDR3 has 13 residues. Per germline, CDR1 SGHRS and CDR2 YFSETQ. CDR3 region: CASSLEHRETQYF. The CDR3 region has the DNA TGCGCCAGCAGCTTGGAGCACAGGGAGACCCAGTACTTC.

This clonotype came up a few times. V and J are TRBV27 and TRBJ1-2; a weak D match, TRBD1 (5 bases). This CDR3 is 14 amino acids long. The V end was cut by 5 bases, the J end by 4 bases, with 14 bases between. The germline CDR1 and CDR2 sequences are MNHEY and SMNVEV (reference sequence). CDR3 DNA sequence: TGTGCCAGCAGTCCCCGTCAGGGCTCCTATGGCTACACCTTC. Its translation: CASSPRQGSYGYTF.